This T cell receptor beta chain was recorded in a study of T cells after yellow fever vaccination. The study, taken as a whole, reports: Booster samples showed a return of most primary-vaccination clones (approximately 96% CD4, over 70% CD8).

This CDR3 is 15 amino acids long. The germline V gene encodes CDR1 MNHEY and CDR2 SVGEGT. The V end was cut by 6 bases, the J end by 6 bases, with 18 bases between. As concerns this clonotype: Antigen: not known.

TCRdb processed the 5' RACE reads anew with MiXCR; each CDR3 protein has one entry. Here the sample spans some 300,000 distinct CDR3 sequences, approximately 10% being singletons. Sequenced material: CD4+ T cells sorted from PBMCs, taken 5 days after the yellow fever booster vaccination. V gene TRBV6-2 or TRBV6-3 combines with J gene TRBJ2-1; D gene unclear. The sequence was obtained from a man aged 18-30 years who received the YFV17D yellow fever vaccine. CDR3 sequence reads: CASSNSRWVGNEQFF. The DNA for the CDR3 is TGTGCCAGCAGCAACTCGAGATGGGTTGGCAATGAGCAGTTCTTC.